Sequencing of this T cell receptor beta chain was carried out in a study of blood T cells in healthy people across ages. Germline CDR1 reads SEHNR; CDR2 reads FQNEAQ (reference sequence). The CDR3 covers 14 residues. Trimming shortened V by 5 bases and J by 4 bases, and 14 bases separated the two germline ends. Together with a sample-barcoded 5' primer, a J-beta primer mix was included in a second PCR lasting about 7 to 11 cycles. Every single cDNA molecule received a tag from a template-switch adaptor with 12 random nucleotides. TCRdb re-called the 5' RACE reads through MiXCR, storing one row per CDR3 protein. The sample lists 850,000 to 1,300,000 distinct CDR3 sequences; more than 40% were seen once.

The V call is TRBV7-9, the J call TRBJ1-1; a weak D match, TRBD1 (6 bases). The clonotype comes from a woman aged 55-75 years in good health. Sequencing used blood. The CDR3 loop reads CASSLGALGTEAFF. The CDR3 DNA reads as TGTGCCAGCAGCCTGGGGGCTCTTGGCACTGAAGCTTTCTTT.